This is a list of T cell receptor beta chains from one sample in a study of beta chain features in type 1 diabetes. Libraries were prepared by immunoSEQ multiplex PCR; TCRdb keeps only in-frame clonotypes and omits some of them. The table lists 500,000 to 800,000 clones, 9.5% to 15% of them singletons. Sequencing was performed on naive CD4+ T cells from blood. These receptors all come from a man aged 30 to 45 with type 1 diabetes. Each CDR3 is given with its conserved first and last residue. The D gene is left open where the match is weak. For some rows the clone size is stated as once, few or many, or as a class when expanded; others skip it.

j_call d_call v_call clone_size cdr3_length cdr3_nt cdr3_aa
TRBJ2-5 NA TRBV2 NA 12 TGTGCCTTAACACAGGGAGAAGAGACCCAGTACTTC CALTQGEETQYF
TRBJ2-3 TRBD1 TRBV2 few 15 TGTGCCAGCAGTGTCGGGACAGGGCGTGCAGATACGCAGTATTTT CASSVGTGRADTQYF
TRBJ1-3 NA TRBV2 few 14 TGTGCCAGCAGTGAAGCGGCAGCGGGAAACACCATATATTTT CASSEAAAGNTIYF
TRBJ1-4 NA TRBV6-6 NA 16 TGTGCCAGCAGAAACGGGGTATTTGCAACTAATGAAAAACTGTTTTTT CASRNGVFATNEKLFF
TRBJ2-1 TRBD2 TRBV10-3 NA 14 TGTGCCACAACGACTAGCGGGGGGCCGGGTGAGCAGTTCTTC CATTTSGGPGEQFF
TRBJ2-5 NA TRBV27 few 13 TGTGCCAGCAGTTTCCTCAACCAAGAGACCCAGTACTTC CASSFLNQETQYF
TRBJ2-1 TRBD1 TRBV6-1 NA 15 TGTGCCAGCACTCCGGGACAGTCCTCCTACAATGAGCAGTTCTTC CASTPGQSSYNEQFF
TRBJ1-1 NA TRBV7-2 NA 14 TGTGCCAGCAGCCCAAGCCCGGCAGGGCCTGAAGCTTTCTTT CASSPSPAGPEAFF
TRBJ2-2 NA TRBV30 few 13 TGTGCCTGGAGTGTACAAGAACCTGGGGAGCTGTTTTTT CAWSVQEPGELFF
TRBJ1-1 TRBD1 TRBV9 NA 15 TGTGCCAGCAGCGTAGGGGGACAGGGGAACACTGAAGCTTTCTTT CASSVGGQGNTEAFF
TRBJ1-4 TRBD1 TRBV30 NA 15 TGTGCCTGGAGTGCCGCCGAGGACAGGGGGGTTAAACTGTTTTTT CAWSAAEDRGVKLFF
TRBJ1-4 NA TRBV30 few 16 TGTGCCTGGAGTACGGGGACACGGGGAGACGGTGAAAAACTGTTTTTT CAWSTGTRGDGEKLFF
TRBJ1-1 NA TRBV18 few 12 TGTGCCAGCTCATGGGGAGACACTGAAGCTTTCTTT CASSWGDTEAFF
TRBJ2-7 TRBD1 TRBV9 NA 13 TGTGCCAGCAGCGTAGAGGGACAGGGGGAACTGTACTTC CASSVEGQGELYF
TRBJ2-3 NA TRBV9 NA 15 TGTGCCAGCAGTGCCCGACAGGAGAGCACAGATACGCAGTATTTT CASSARQESTDTQYF
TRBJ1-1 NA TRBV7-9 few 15 TGTGCCAGCAGCCCCCAACTTGGGGCTGGGACTGAAGCTTTCTTT CASSPQLGAGTEAFF
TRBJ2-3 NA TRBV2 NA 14 TGTGCCAGCAGCCCAGGGGCCGGTAGGGATACGCAGTATTTT CASSPGAGRDTQYF